This passage covers 8 T cell receptor beta chains from one sample sequenced in a study of blood T cell repertoires in COVID-19. Libraries were prepared by immunoSEQ multiplex PCR; TCRdb keeps only in-frame clonotypes and omits some of them. The sample has tens of thousands of clones; under 90% are singletons. Sequencing was done on a sample of peripheral blood. The receptors shown here come from a human donor in a cohort sampled during active COVID-19.

The chain couples TRBV2 to TRBJ2-3, with 12 positions matching TRBD2. This CDR3 has 15 residues. With 6 bases clipped from V and 1 base from J, the junction kept 2 bases outside the gene matches. Germline CDR1 and CDR2: SNHLY and FYNNEI. The CDR3 region is CASRRTSGGTDTQYF. The CDR3 region has the DNA TGTGCCAGCAGACGGACTAGCGGGGGCACAGATACGCAGTATTTT.

The V gene is TRBV4-1, the J gene TRBJ2-1; 15 positions agree with TRBD2. The CDR3 contains 19 residues. The ends lost 3 bases at V and 4 bases at J; junction bases unmatched: 10. Per the germline V gene, CDR1 is MGHRA and CDR2 is YSYEKL. The DNA of the CDR3 is TGCGCCAGCAGCCAGGGACTAGCGGGGGGTAGGGTCCTTTACAATGAGCAGTTCTTC. Protein product: CASSQGLAGGRVLYNEQFF.

This clone has only a few counts. This chain links TRBV19 with TRBJ2-1, with 8 bases matching TRBD1. J gave up 7 bases and V 3 bases, and 14 bases lay outside the gene matches. This CDR3 has 17 amino acids. Germline assignment: CDR1 LNHDA and CDR2 SQIVND (reference sequence). The CDR3 DNA follows: TGTGCCAGTAGTATGCCCCGGGCAGGGGGCTACTCGAATGAGCAGTTCTTC. Its protein is CASSMPRAGGYSNEQFF.

The chain links TRBV7-9 to TRBJ2-3, with D possibly TRBD2 on 5 matching bases. V lost 8 bases and J 5 bases, leaving 8 bases between the germline ends. In germline, CDR1 is SEHNR, CDR2 FQNEAQ (reference sequence). This CDR3 comprises 11 residues. CDR3 DNA sequence: TGTGCCAGCGGAGAGGGAGATACGCAGTATTTT. Its translation is CASGEGDTQYF.

The V gene is TRBV5-4, the J gene TRBJ1-2; no firm D call. V was shortened by 5 bases and J by 2 bases, with 13 bases between the two germline ends. CDR3 length: 14 residues. Per the germline V gene, CDR1 is SGHNT and CDR2 is YYREEE (reference sequence). CDR3 residues: CASRLGRLNYGYTF. Written as DNA, the CDR3 is TGTGCCAGCAGACTAGGACGGCTGAACTATGGCTACACCTTC.

Turning to this clone: The junction departs from the called germline gene at one end, perhaps through a read error. This chain uses TRBV29-1 with TRBJ1-2; the D is unclear. CDR1 is SQVTM, CDR2 ANQGSEA, per germline. This CDR3 is built from 11 residues. For the CDR3, the DNA is TGCAGCGTCGAAGATCTCTATGGCTACACCTTC. This codes for CSVEDLYGYTF.

This clone was recorded once. This chain joins TRBV6-5 and TRBJ1-2; 8 nucleotides line up with TRBD1. The CDR3 runs to 15 residues. V was pared by 4 bases and J by 1 base, with 5 bases of the junction left unmatched. Germline V lookup: CDR1 MNHEY, CDR2 SVGAGI. CDR3 in DNA: TGTGCCAGCAGTTTCCGGACAGGGATTAACTATGGCTACACCTTC. It encodes CASSFRTGINYGYTF.

The rearrangement links TRBV2 to TRBJ1-4; no definite D call. This CDR3 is 13 amino acids long. V was pared by 8 bases and J by 5 bases, with 12 bases between. The germline V gene has CDR1 SNHLY and CDR2 FYNNEI. The CDR3 reads CASGGPENEKLFF. CDR3 coding DNA: TGTGCCAGCGGCGGGCCGGAGAATGAAAAACTGTTTTTT.